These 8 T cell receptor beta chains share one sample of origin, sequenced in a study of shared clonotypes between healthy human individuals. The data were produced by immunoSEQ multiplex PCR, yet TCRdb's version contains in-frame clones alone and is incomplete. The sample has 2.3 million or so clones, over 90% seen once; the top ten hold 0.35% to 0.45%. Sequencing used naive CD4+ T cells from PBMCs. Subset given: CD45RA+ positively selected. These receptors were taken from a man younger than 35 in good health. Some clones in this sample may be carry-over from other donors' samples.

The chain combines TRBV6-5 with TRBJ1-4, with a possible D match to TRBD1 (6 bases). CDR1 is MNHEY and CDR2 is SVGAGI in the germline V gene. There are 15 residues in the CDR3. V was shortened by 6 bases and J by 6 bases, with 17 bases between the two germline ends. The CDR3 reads CASSRVGGGDEKLFF. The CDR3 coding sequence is TGTGCCAGCAGCCGAGTCGGAGGGGGAGATGAAAAACTGTTTTTT.

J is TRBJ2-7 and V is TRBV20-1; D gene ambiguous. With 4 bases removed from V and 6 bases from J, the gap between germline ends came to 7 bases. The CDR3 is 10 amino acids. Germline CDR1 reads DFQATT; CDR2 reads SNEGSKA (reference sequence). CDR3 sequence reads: CSAMNGEQYF. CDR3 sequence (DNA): TGCAGTGCTATGAACGGCGAGCAGTACTTC.

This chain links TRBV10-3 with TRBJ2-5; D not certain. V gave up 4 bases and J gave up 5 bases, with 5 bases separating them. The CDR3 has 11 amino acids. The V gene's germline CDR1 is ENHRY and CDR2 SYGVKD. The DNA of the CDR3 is TGTGCCATCAGTGCCGACGAGACCCAGTACTTC. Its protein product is CAISADETQYF.

The CDR3 DNA is TGTGCCAGCAGTCCCCCAGGGGCCATGAGTAAACTGTTTTTT. The encoded protein is CASSPPGAMSKLFF. This chain joins TRBV28 and TRBJ1-4, with D maybe TRBD1 (6 bases). Germline values: CDR1 MDHEN, CDR2 SYDVKM. The ends were cut back, 5 bases at V and 11 bases at J, with 18 bases in the middle. The CDR3 is 14 residues long.

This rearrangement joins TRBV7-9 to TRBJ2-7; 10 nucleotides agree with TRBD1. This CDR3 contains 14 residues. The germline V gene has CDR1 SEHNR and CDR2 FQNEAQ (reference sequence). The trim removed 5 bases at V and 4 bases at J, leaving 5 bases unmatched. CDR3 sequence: CASSTDRGLYEQYF. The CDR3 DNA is TGTGCCAGCAGCACAGACAGGGGGCTATACGAGCAGTACTTC.

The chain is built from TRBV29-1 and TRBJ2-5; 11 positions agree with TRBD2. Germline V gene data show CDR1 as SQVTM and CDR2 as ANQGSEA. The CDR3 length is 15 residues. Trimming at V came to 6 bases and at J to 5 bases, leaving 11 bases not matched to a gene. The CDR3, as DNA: TGCAGCGTCCTGAGTAGCGGGAGGGTAGAGGAGACCCAGTACTTC. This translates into CSVLSSGRVEETQYF.

CDR3 protein: CASSLQGQGGEKLFF. The CDR3, as DNA: TGTGCCAGCAGTTTACAGGGGCAGGGAGGCGAAAAACTGTTTTTT. V is TRBV28 and J is TRBJ1-4; tentatively, D is TRBD1 (6 bases). The V gene lost 2 bases and the J gene lost 8 bases, with 15 bases spanning the gap. The CDR3 spans 15 residues. The V gene's germline CDR1 is MDHEN and CDR2 SYDVKM. Supplemented by reference TRBV28 and TRBJ1-4, the full variable domain reads DVKVTQSSRYLVKRTGEKVFLECVQDMDHENMFWYRQDPGLGLRLIYFSYDVKMKEKGDIPEGYSVSREKKERFSLILESASTNQTSMYLCASSLQGQGGEKLFFGSGTQLSVL.

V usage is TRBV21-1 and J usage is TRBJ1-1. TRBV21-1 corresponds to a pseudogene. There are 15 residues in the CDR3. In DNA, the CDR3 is TGTGCCAGCAGCACTCTGGGAGGGGGGAACACTGAAGCTTTCTTT. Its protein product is CASSTLGGGNTEAFF.